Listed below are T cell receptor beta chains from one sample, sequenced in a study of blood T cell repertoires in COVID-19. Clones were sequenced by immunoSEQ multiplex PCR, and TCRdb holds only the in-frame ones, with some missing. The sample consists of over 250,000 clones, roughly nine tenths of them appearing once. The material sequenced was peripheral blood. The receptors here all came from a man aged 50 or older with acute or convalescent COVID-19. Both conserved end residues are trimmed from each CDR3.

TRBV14	ASSPGPTGGGEKLF
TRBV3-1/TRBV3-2	ASSQVGGDEKLF
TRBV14	ATRPQAGVRPF
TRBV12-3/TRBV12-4	ASSLARISTQY
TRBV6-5	ASSGGPQDTQY
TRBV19	ASNPTRSGTGINSPLH
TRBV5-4	ASSLGERGAPETQY
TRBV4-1	ASSQEQGLTEAF
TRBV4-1	ASSQDTGGMADTQY
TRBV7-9	ASSTPGTSFEQF
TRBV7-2	ASSLEGGPYQPQH
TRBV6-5	ASSYSRRASGYT
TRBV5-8	ASSGGQVYNSPLH
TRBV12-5	ASGLPSGTGANVLT
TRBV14	ASSQDKNAQGVYQPQH
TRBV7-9	ASSFDRGLGEQY
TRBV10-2	ASSLSSYEQY
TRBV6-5	ASSLRSNQPQH
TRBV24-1	ATSTHRGSNTGELF
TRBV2	ASSVSPRGSNQPQH
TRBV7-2	ASSRGETQY
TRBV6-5	ASIRQGGGEQY
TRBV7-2	ASSPAGTGGYEQY
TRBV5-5	ASSLEGGESGTGELF
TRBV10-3	AISARQGDRETQY
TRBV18	ASSPPGGLSAYGYT
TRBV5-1	ASSLFDRGQAPLH
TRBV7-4	ASSLGARPQH
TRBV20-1	SASNSGPGGYT
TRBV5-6	ASSTAGGAQH
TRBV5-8	ASSLGGNTEAF
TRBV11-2	ASSLGTSGRSSYNEQF